The T cell receptor beta chain described here comes from a study of memory CD4+ T cells and cytomegalovirus serostatus. Authors' analysis steps: Out-of-frame sequences were removed, leaving a few million distinct TCRbeta sequences. Method: immunoSEQ multiplex PCR; TCRdb's copy keeps in-frame clones and lacks some. That table furnishes V, J and clone size, whereas the DNA furnished D and trimming. The sample has over 50,000 clones; roughly 72% are singletons. From germline, CDR1 is SGHTA and CDR2 FQGNSA. The CDR3 loop spans 14 amino acids. Trimming took 5 bases from V and 1 from J, leaving 11 bases between them. Study results and caveats: Median bootstrapped AUC for CMV status was about 0.94 originally, around 0.91 US-trained.

This clone was seen a handful of times. No antigen is known for it. The sort gate was single viable CD3+CD4+CD8-CD45RO+ cells for memory CD4+ T cells. Positive selection with CD4 microbeads enriched total CD4+ T cells. Sample: memory CD4+ T cells from blood. The sequence derives from an adult in good health and CMV-seronegative. The V and J genes are TRBV7-2 and TRBJ1-1; the D gene is possibly TRBD1 (5 bases). This CDR3 reads CASSLDRWNTEAFF. The CDR3 region has the DNA TGTGCCAGCAGCCTAGACAGATGGAACACTGAAGCTTTCTTT.